Below are 12 T cell receptor beta chains sequenced from a single sample in a study of blood T cell repertoires in COVID-19. TCRdb's table, derived via immunoSEQ multiplex PCR, lists solely in-frame clones and lacks some. The sample has roughly 150,000 clones; about 80% are singletons. The sequenced sample was peripheral blood. All receptors come from a man between 60 and 70 years old with acute or convalescent COVID-19.

The chain is built from TRBV1 and TRBJ2-7; TRBD2 is the table's D call, not checked against the DNA. TRBV1 is marked as a pseudogene. This CDR3 is 15 amino acids long. The chain's CDR3 is CTSSQGTRLSYEQYF. CDR3 coding DNA: TGCACCAGCAGCCAGGGGACTAGGCTCTCCTACGAGCAGTACTTC.

V gene TRBV7-2 combines with J gene TRBJ2-1; 13 positions agree with TRBD2. CDR1 and CDR2 (germline): SGHTA, FQGNSA. V shed 0 bases, J shed 9 bases, and the junction held 5 bases outside the gene matches. The CDR3 loop spans 16 amino acids. The CDR3 DNA reads TGTGCCAGCAGCTTAGCCGGACTAGCGGGGGTCGGTGAGCAGTTCTTC. It yields the protein CASSLAGLAGVGEQFF.

The J gene is TRBJ2-7, the V gene TRBV4-1, with D hard to call. The V end lost 1 base, the J end lost 3 bases, and 7 bases lay between the germline ends. Germline CDR1 is MGHRA and CDR2 is YSYEKL. CDR3 length: 13 amino acids. The CDR3 region is CASSQGTGYEQYF. The CDR3 DNA sequence: TGCGCCAGCAGCCAAGGTACGGGCTACGAGCAGTACTTC.

The chain carries TRBV7-8 and TRBJ2-6; the match to TRBD2 covers 8 bases. The V segment lost 7 bases and the J segment 4 bases; nucleotides outside the gene matches: 15. This CDR3 comprises 18 residues. Germline V lookup: CDR1 SGHVS, CDR2 FQNEAQ. This chain's CDR3 is CASTPRGGSRRGANVLTF. For the CDR3, the DNA is TGTGCCAGCACCCCACGCGGGGGGTCAAGGAGGGGGGCCAACGTCCTGACTTTC.

This clone was picked up a small number of times. The genes are TRBV30 and TRBJ1-1; TRBD1 might be the D (5 bases). The CDR3 length is 14 residues. Germline V lookup: CDR1 GTSNPN, CDR2 SVGIG (reference sequence). V lost 3 bases and J lost 5, with 16 bases in between. DNA for the CDR3: TGTGCCTGGAGGAGGATAGGGGCGAGAACTGAAGCTTTCTTT. Its protein is CAWRRIGARTEAFF.

The CDR3: CASSLLVPYEQYF. The CDR3 DNA follows: TGTGCCAGCAGTTTACTTGTCCCCTACGAGCAGTACTTC. The chain recombines TRBV27 with TRBJ2-7; D remains unclear. Germline-derived CDR1 and CDR2 are MNHEY and SMNVEV (reference sequence). CDR3 size: 13 residues. V shed 2 bases and J shed 2 bases, with 7 bases lying between them.

The chain uses TRBV30 and TRBJ1-1; D not certain. The germline V gene has CDR1 GTSNPN and CDR2 SVGIG (reference sequence). Between the trimmed V and J ends, which lost 0 bases and 5 bases, there was a span of 16 bases. This CDR3 comprises 15 residues. CDR3 sequence (DNA): TGTGCCTGGAGTGTAAGTGGAGGGTTGTGGACTGAAGCTTTCTTT. This encodes CAWSVSGGLWTEAFF.

The chain uses TRBV14 and TRBJ2-3; D not resolved. Germline CDR1 reads SGHDN; CDR2 reads FVKESK. Trimming pared 10 bases from V and 3 bases from J, leaving 11 bases between. The CDR3 length is 12 residues. In DNA form, the CDR3 reads TGTGCCACTGGCGGAACTACAGATACGCAGTATTTT. It codes for CATGGTTDTQYF.

This rearrangement joins TRBV9 to TRBJ1-4, with 11 nucleotides matching TRBD1. The CDR3 runs to 14 residues. With 4 bases clipped from V and 10 bases from J, the junction kept 6 bases outside the gene matches. Germline values: CDR1 SGDLS, CDR2 YYNGEE. The CDR3 here is CASSPRTGGGKLFF. The CDR3 DNA follows: TGTGCCAGCAGCCCTAGGACAGGGGGCGGAAAACTGTTTTTT.

The chain combines TRBV6-5 with TRBJ2-1, with TRBD2 identical over 7 bases. CDR3 length equals 15 residues. The junction had 7 bases not matched to a gene; V was cut back by 7 bases and J by 1 base. Germline V lookup: CDR1 MNHEY, CDR2 SVGAGI. Written as DNA, the CDR3 is TGTGCCAGCAATAGATGGGGGGGGTCCTACAATGAGCAGTTCTTC. It yields the protein CASNRWGGSYNEQFF.

The genes are TRBV2 and TRBJ2-7; perhaps TRBD2 as D (5 bases). V was cut by 7 bases and J by 3 bases, with 31 bases left in between. Germline CDR1 reads SNHLY; CDR2 reads FYNNEI. This CDR3 region has 19 residues. CDR3 region: CASTHGRRIIRYSLYEQYF. DNA for the CDR3: TGTGCCAGCACCCACGGACGGAGGATCATTAGGTATAGTCTCTACGAGCAGTACTTC.

The CDR3 nucleotides are TGCAGCGTGTCCACGGGGGGAGCGGGAGGCCGCCCAAGCTCCTACAATGAGCAGTTCTTC. It codes for CSVSTGGAGGRPSSYNEQFF. This rearrangement joins TRBV29-1 to TRBJ2-1; 9 bases are a match to TRBD2. This CDR3 has 20 amino acids. Unmatched junction bases numbered 21, after V lost 6 bases and J lost 0 bases. Germline loops: CDR1 SQVTM, CDR2 ANQGSEA.